These T cell receptor beta chains were read from a single sample in a study of blood T cells in healthy people across ages. Each CDR3 protein is one row after TCRdb ran MiXCR on the 5' RACE reads. The table shows 850,000 to 1,000,000 distinct CDR3 sequences, with just over 50% occurring only once. The sequencing input was blood. Receptors originate from a woman aged 60-75 years in good health. Each CDR3 is given with its conserved first and last residue. Fields, in order: clone size, V gene, J gene, D gene, CDR3 DNA, CDR3 protein. The D gene is left open where the match is weak. Only part of the rows carry a size: once, few, many, or a class if the clone is expanded.

clone_size: many
v_call: TRBV7-3
j_call: TRBJ2-3
d_call: TRBD1
cdr3_nt: TGTGCCAGCAGCTCGGGACAGGGGATCACCGGCACAGATACGCAGTATTTT
cdr3_aa: CASSSGQGITGTDTQYF

clone_size: NA
v_call: TRBV6-1
j_call: TRBJ1-2
d_call: NA
cdr3_nt: TGTGCCAGCAGTGGTGCAAGGCAGGGTGACTATGGCTACACCTTC
cdr3_aa: CASSGARQGDYGYTF

clone_size: NA
v_call: TRBV6-5
j_call: TRBJ2-4
d_call: NA
cdr3_nt: TGTGCCAGCAGTTACTCGACCGGGAACAAAAACATTCAGTACTTC
cdr3_aa: CASSYSTGNKNIQYF

clone_size: NA
v_call: TRBV28
j_call: TRBJ2-7
d_call: TRBD2
cdr3_nt: TGTGCCAGCAGTTCCGGGACTAGGGGGAATTACGAGCAGTACTTC
cdr3_aa: CASSSGTRGNYEQYF

clone_size: NA
v_call: TRBV6-1
j_call: TRBJ2-3
d_call: NA
cdr3_nt: TGTGCCAGCAGTGATTACGGGGGCCCTCGCACAGATACGCAGTATTTT
cdr3_aa: CASSDYGGPRTDTQYF

clone_size: NA
v_call: TRBV4-3
j_call: TRBJ1-1
d_call: NA
cdr3_nt: TGCGCCAGCAGCCAAGACCAGGGTTTTCCTGAAGCTTTCTTT
cdr3_aa: CASSQDQGFPEAFF

clone_size: NA
v_call: TRBV28
j_call: TRBJ2-7
d_call: TRBD1
cdr3_nt: TGTGCCAGCAGTACGACAGGGTGGGACTACGAGCAGTACTTC
cdr3_aa: CASSTTGWDYEQYF

clone_size: NA
v_call: TRBV28
j_call: TRBJ2-7
d_call: NA
cdr3_nt: TGTGCCAGCAGTTCCCCCCCCCTAGCGCGCCAAGAGATCCAGTACTTC
cdr3_aa: CASSSPPLARQEIQYF

clone_size: few
v_call: TRBV6-6
j_call: TRBJ2-3
d_call: NA
cdr3_nt: TGTGCCAGCAGTAAATGGCCCCTGGGCTTCTCCACAGATACGCAGTATTTT
cdr3_aa: CASSKWPLGFSTDTQYF

clone_size: NA
v_call: TRBV29-1
j_call: TRBJ1-1
d_call: NA
cdr3_nt: TGCAGCGTTGAAAGGCGCGAAGCTTTCTTT
cdr3_aa: CSVERREAFF

clone_size: few
v_call: TRBV6-5
j_call: TRBJ2-4
d_call: TRBD2
cdr3_nt: TGTGCCAGCAAAGTTAAAGGACTAGCGGGAGAAAACATTCAGTACTTC
cdr3_aa: CASKVKGLAGENIQYF

clone_size: few
v_call: TRBV20-1
j_call: TRBJ1-2
d_call: NA
cdr3_nt: TGCAGTGCTAGAGACACCGGGACCTCTGAGAGTGTCAACTATGGCTACACCTTC
cdr3_aa: CSARDTGTSESVNYGYTF

clone_size: few
v_call: TRBV12-3/TRBV12-4
j_call: TRBJ2-4
d_call: NA
cdr3_nt: TGTGCCAGCAGTCCAGACAGCGAAGCCAAAAACATTCAGTACTTC
cdr3_aa: CASSPDSEAKNIQYF

clone_size: NA
v_call: TRBV7-2
j_call: TRBJ2-1
d_call: TRBD2
cdr3_nt: TGTGCCAGCAGCTTAGTAGCGGGAGGTGTTAATGAGCAGTTCTTC
cdr3_aa: CASSLVAGGVNEQFF

clone_size: few
v_call: TRBV28
j_call: TRBJ2-1
d_call: TRBD2
cdr3_nt: TGTGCCACCACACGCGGGGGGCGCCCCTACTACGAGCAGTTCTTC
cdr3_aa: CATTRGGRPYYEQFF

clone_size: many
v_call: TRBV29-1
j_call: TRBJ2-6
d_call: NA
cdr3_nt: TGCAGCGTTGAACTCGGAGCAGGGGCCAACGTCCTGACTTTC
cdr3_aa: CSVELGAGANVLTF

clone_size: NA
v_call: TRBV2
j_call: TRBJ2-1
d_call: NA
cdr3_nt: TGTGCCAGCAGTGACAACGGACTGGGCTACAATGAGCAGTTCTTC
cdr3_aa: CASSDNGLGYNEQFF

clone_size: few
v_call: TRBV3-1
j_call: TRBJ2-5
d_call: NA
cdr3_nt: TGTGCCAGCAGCCCCACAGTGGGAGTGACCCAGTACTTC
cdr3_aa: CASSPTVGVTQYF

clone_size: NA
v_call: TRBV20-1
j_call: TRBJ2-5
d_call: TRBD1
cdr3_nt: TGCAGTGCTCCGGGACAGGTCAATTGGTACCAAGAGACCCAGTACTTC
cdr3_aa: CSAPGQVNWYQETQYF